This TCR beta chain stems from a study of T-cell reconstitution after alpha-beta-depleted transplantation in children. As it was prepared, the TCRbeta library received unique molecular identifiers. From the PCR reads, TCRdb called clonotypes with MiXCR, one entry per CDR3 protein. The sample lists 490,000 or so distinct CDR3 sequences; roughly an eighth were seen once. Germline CDR1 and CDR2: LGHNA and YNFKEQ. CDR3 size: 15 residues. V was shortened by 0 bases and J by 6 bases, with 14 bases between the two germline ends. This clonotype was seen a handful of times. This chain joins TRBV4-2 and TRBJ1-2; TRBD1 might be the D (5 bases). The clonotype originates from a human donor who donated a stem cell graft to a child with combined immunodeficiency. Sequencing used PBMCs from the stem cell graft donor, obtained from the stem cell graft. The CDR3 is CASSQDLRQGHGYTF. Here the CDR3 DNA reads TGTGCCAGCAGCCAAGATCTTCGGCAGGGCCATGGCTACACCTTC.